The next 30 T cell receptor beta chains were all read from a single sample in a study of cytomegalovirus exposure and HLA in healthy donors (dated by TCRdb to between 2016 and 2019). The protocol used for the library was the immunoSEQ multiplex PCR assay. Imported from immuneACCESS, the table was reduced by TCRdb to in-frame sequences with V and J called. These copies leave out some clones; in studies compared against another copy, an unresolved V gene accounts for under half, and the cause of the remainder is not known. The table for this sample lists 300,000 or so clones; roughly 88% of them were counted only once. Of the sample, over 0.9% is held by the ten largest clones. The sample taken for sequencing was PBMCs. The receptors here all came from a man aged 30 to 45 in good health and CMV-seronegative.

In its sample, this clone was seen once. The chain recombines TRBV6-1 with TRBJ1-4, with D uncertain. Trimming took 5 bases from V and 8 from J, leaving 12 bases between them. Germline CDR1 and CDR2: MNHNS and SASEGT. CDR3 length: 13 amino acids. CDR3 in amino acids: CASSSDLREKLFF. CDR3 nucleotide sequence: TGTGCCAGCAGTTCGGACTTACGGGAAAAACTGTTTTTT.

This clone showed up just once. The chain carries TRBV7-2 and TRBJ2-3, with 10 nucleotides matching TRBD2. The ends lost 1 base at V and 0 bases at J; junction bases unmatched: 7. The CDR3 contains 18 residues. CDR1 SGHTA and CDR2 FQGNSA come from the germline V gene. The CDR3 bases are TGTGCCAGCAGCTTAGACCCTAGCGGGGGAACTAGCACAGATACGCAGTATTTT. It codes for CASSLDPSGGTSTDTQYF.

DNA for the CDR3: TGTGCCAGCAGCCCTGACAGGGGGGGGAGGAAACTGTTTTTT. As protein: CASSPDRGGRKLFF. The J gene is TRBJ1-4, the V gene TRBV11-2, with 9 bases aligning to TRBD1. The CDR3 has 14 amino acids. Germline V gene data show CDR1 as SGHAT and CDR2 as FQNNGV. V gave up 5 bases and J gave up 11 bases; unmatched junction bases: 9.

V and J are TRBV18 and TRBJ2-1; perhaps TRBD1 as D (6 bases). Germline V gene sequence: CDR1 KGHSH, CDR2 LQKENI. The CDR3 has 13 amino acids. The V end lost 3 bases, the J end lost 7 bases, and 10 bases lay between the germline ends. CDR3 sequence: CASSPPQGNEQFF. The CDR3 DNA sequence: TGTGCCAGCTCACCTCCACAGGGTAATGAGCAGTTCTTC.

This clone was counted a few times. The chain carries TRBV11-3 and TRBJ2-3; 7 bases fit TRBD1. The germline V gene has CDR1 SGHNT and CDR2 YENEEA. Trimming cost V 5 bases and J 1 base; bases outside gene matches: 6. This CDR3 is built from 15 residues. The CDR3 DNA is TGTGCCAGCAGCAAACGGACAGGAGGCACAGATACGCAGTATTTT. It specifies CASSKRTGGTDTQYF.

This clone occurred once. The gene calls are TRBV6-1 and TRBJ1-4; D is ambiguous. This CDR3 has 14 amino acids. V lost 1 base and J lost 7, with 10 bases in between. CDR1 and CDR2 from the germline V gene are MNHNS and SASEGT. The CDR3 is CASSEGSGAEKLFF. The CDR3 DNA reads as TGTGCCAGCAGTGAAGGGTCCGGAGCTGAAAAACTGTTTTTT.

The chain is built from TRBV19 and TRBJ1-5, with D possibly matching TRBD1 (5 bases). The CDR3 is 15 residues long. Germline CDR1 reads LNHDA; CDR2 reads SQIVND (reference sequence). V lost 3 bases and J lost 5, with 14 bases in between. The CDR3 DNA follows: TGTGCCAGTAGTATCTCCGGGGGTTTACATCAGCCCCAGCATTTT. Translation: CASSISGGLHQPQHF.

CDR3 region: CASSRGQGAYTEAFF. The CDR3, as DNA: TGTGCCAGCAGCCGGGGACAGGGGGCCTACACTGAAGCTTTCTTT. The V gene is TRBV5-8, the J gene TRBJ1-1; 12 nucleotides line up with TRBD1. V was pared by 4 bases and J by 3 bases, with 4 bases of the junction left unmatched. Looked up from germline, CDR1 is SGHTS and CDR2 is YDEGEE. This CDR3 contains 15 residues.

This clone was counted a single time. This CDR3 is CASSLGPGNYGYTF. The CDR3 DNA reads TGTGCCAGCAGCTTAGGGCCAGGGAACTATGGCTACACCTTC. The chain recombines TRBV7-9 with TRBJ1-2, with TRBD1 as a possible D gene (5 bases). The germline gives CDR1 SEHNR, CDR2 FQNEAQ (reference sequence). The CDR3 is made up of 14 amino acids. Trimming pared 1 base from V and 2 bases from J, leaving 8 bases between. The whole variable domain, remainder taken from reference TRBV7-9 and TRBJ1-2, is DTGVSQNPRHKITKRGQNVTFRCDPISEHNRLYWYRQTLGQGPEFLTYFQNEAQLEKSRLLSDRFSAERPKGSFSTLEIQRTEQGDSAMYLCASSLGPGNYGYTFGSGTRLTVV.

J is TRBJ1-4 and V is TRBV7-8; D is perhaps TRBD1 (6 bases). The germline CDR1 and CDR2 sequences are SGHVS and FQNEAQ. The CDR3 has 14 amino acids. The V gene lost 5 bases and the J gene lost 5 bases, with 12 bases spanning the gap. CDR3 region: CASSPGQGNEKLFF. The CDR3, as DNA: TGTGCCAGCAGCCCGGGGCAGGGGAATGAAAAACTGTTTTTT.

This rearrangement joins TRBV4-1 to TRBJ1-5; no definite D call. Germline CDR1 and CDR2: MGHRA and YSYEKL. V was pared by 7 bases and J by 0 bases, with 22 bases between. The CDR3 is made up of 18 amino acids. DNA of the CDR3: TGCGCCAGCACCCCTCTTCCCAGACGGGAGGATAGCAATCAGCCCCAGCATTTT. This codes for CASTPLPRREDSNQPQHF.

V usage is TRBV7-2 and J usage is TRBJ1-5; D call uncertain. The CDR3 consists of 15 residues. V was pared by 0 bases and J by 4 bases, with 10 bases between. Germline CDR1 is SGHTA and CDR2 is FQGNSA. For the CDR3, the DNA is TGTGCCAGCAGCTTAGCGCTAAATGTTAATCAGCCCCAGCATTTT. Translation gives CASSLALNVNQPQHF.

The V call is TRBV5-1, the J call TRBJ2-5; maybe TRBD2 (5 bases). The CDR3 consists of 15 residues. Germline-derived CDR1 and CDR2 are SGHRS and YFSETQ. The V and J ends lost 0 bases and 1 base respectively, with 10 bases between them. The chain's CDR3 is CASSLEARVQETQYF. In DNA, the CDR3 is TGCGCCAGCAGCTTGGAGGCGCGGGTCCAAGAGACCCAGTACTTC.

The rearrangement uses TRBV6-5 and TRBJ1-1, with 7 positions matching TRBD1. Germline V lookup: CDR1 MNHEY, CDR2 SVGAGI. With 5 bases clipped from V and 3 bases from J, the junction kept 6 bases outside the gene matches. The CDR3 consists of 14 residues. DNA of the CDR3: TGTGCCAGCAGTAGAAATCAGGGGGACACTGAAGCTTTCTTT. Translation: CASSRNQGDTEAFF.

This chain links TRBV10-3 with TRBJ2-7; D unresolved. V shed 7 bases and J shed 1 base, with 11 bases lying between them. Germline CDR1 and CDR2: ENHRY and SYGVKD. There are 13 residues in the CDR3. The CDR3 here is CAIKLTDSYEQYF. The CDR3 coding sequence is TGTGCCATCAAACTAACGGATTCCTACGAGCAGTACTTC.

The V gene is TRBV7-2, the J gene TRBJ2-3, with 12 bases that match TRBD2. Germline V CDR1 and CDR2: SGHTA, FQGNSA. With 4 bases clipped from V and 5 bases from J, the junction kept 4 bases outside the gene matches. This CDR3 has 15 amino acids. In DNA form, the CDR3 reads TGTGCCAGCAGCTCTAGCGGGGGGGCCAAAGATACGCAGTATTTT. Its translation: CASSSSGGAKDTQYF.

This clone was counted once. V usage is TRBV18 and J usage is TRBJ1-2, with D perhaps TRBD1 (6 bases). The germline V gene has CDR1 KGHSH and CDR2 LQKENI. This CDR3 is built from 15 residues. The V end lost 2 bases, the J end lost 0 bases, and 10 bases lay between the germline ends. Here the CDR3 DNA reads TGTGCCAGCTCACCAGGGGGCGCCTCTAACTATGGCTACACCTTC. Protein: CASSPGGASNYGYTF.

The chain links TRBV11-3 to TRBJ1-1; D gene ambiguous. Trimming shortened V by 3 bases and J by 5 bases, and 25 bases separated the two germline ends. Germline values: CDR1 SGHNT, CDR2 YENEEA. CDR3 length equals 18 residues. CDR3 protein: CASSLVRHVRKEVTEAFF. In DNA form, the CDR3 reads TGTGCCAGCAGCTTGGTCCGACATGTTCGTAAGGAGGTAACTGAAGCTTTCTTT.

This clone was observed a few times. The CDR3 here is CASDRGARSPLHF. The CDR3 nucleotides are TGTGCCAGTGATCGGGGGGCTCGGTCACCCCTCCACTTT. This chain uses TRBV19 with TRBJ1-6; D is perhaps TRBD1 (6 bases). The CDR3 covers 13 residues. Per the germline V gene, CDR1 is LNHDA and CDR2 is SQIVND (reference sequence). Deletions cut 8 bases from V and 10 bases from J, with 15 bases between.

V is TRBV2 and J is TRBJ1-5; D is uncertain. The germline CDR1 and CDR2 sequences are SNHLY and FYNNEI. V dropped 0 bases and J dropped 5 bases, with 17 bases sitting between them. CDR3 length: 17 residues. The CDR3 here is CASSEAAWAFWYQPQHF. The CDR3 bases are TGTGCCAGCAGTGAAGCGGCTTGGGCTTTTTGGTATCAGCCCCAGCATTTT.

The CDR3 nucleotides are TGCGCCAGCAGTGAAACTGCTGGAAACACCATATATTTT. Protein product: CASSETAGNTIYF. This rearrangement joins TRBV10-2 to TRBJ1-3; D is undetermined. Germline loops: CDR1 WSHSY, CDR2 SAAADI. Trimming shortened V by 3 bases and J by 2 bases, and 5 bases separated the two germline ends. This CDR3 is built from 13 residues.

The V gene is TRBV4-1, the J gene TRBJ2-5; no reliable D call. Trimming removed 1 base from V and 5 bases from J, with 5 bases in between. Germline CDR1 MGHRA, CDR2 YSYEKL. The CDR3 has 12 amino acids. CDR3 loop: CASSQASETQYF. The CDR3 nucleotides are TGCGCCAGCAGCCAAGCCTCTGAGACCCAGTACTTC.

The V and J genes are TRBV6-1 and TRBJ1-1; TRBD1 aligns across 7 bases. Looked up from germline, CDR1 is MNHNS and CDR2 is SASEGT. Germline trimming cut 4 bases from V and 2 bases from J; bases unmatched to any gene: 16. The CDR3 is made up of 18 amino acids. CDR3 amino acids: CASSVPGTAVGSNTEAFF. CDR3 nucleotide sequence: TGTGCCAGCAGTGTCCCCGGGACAGCGGTTGGTTCTAACACTGAAGCTTTCTTT.

V gene TRBV4-1 combines with J gene TRBJ2-6, with TRBD1 matching 7 bases. Germline assignment: CDR1 MGHRA and CDR2 YSYEKL. This CDR3 comprises 19 residues. Losses at the gene ends were 4 bases for V and 0 bases for J; bases not matched to a gene: 12. CDR3 DNA sequence: TGCGCCAGCAGCCCCCTCGGCACAGGGGCATCCTCTGGGGCCAACGTCCTGACTTTC. This codes for CASSPLGTGASSGANVLTF.

The CDR3 protein is CASSYEAVRGYQETQYF. The CDR3 coding sequence is TGTGCCAGCAGCTACGAGGCGGTCCGGGGGTACCAAGAGACCCAGTACTTC. The chain links TRBV2 to TRBJ2-5; maybe TRBD2 (6 bases). Trimming removed 6 bases from V and 0 bases from J, with 20 bases in between. Germline V gives CDR1 SNHLY, CDR2 FYNNEI. There are 17 residues in the CDR3.

For the CDR3, the DNA is TGCAGCGTTGAAACTTCCTACTATGGCTACACCTTC. This translates into CSVETSYYGYTF. The V and J genes are TRBV29-1 and TRBJ1-2; no definite D call. Germline CDR1 reads SQVTM; CDR2 reads ANQGSEA. This CDR3 spans 12 amino acids. Trimming shortened V by 2 bases and J by 3 bases, and 7 bases separated the two germline ends.

This clone was counted a single time. The chain combines TRBV15 with TRBJ1-1, with 9 bases lining up with TRBD1. Germline values: CDR1 LNHNV, CDR2 YYDKDF (reference sequence). With 4 bases clipped from V and 1 base from J, the junction kept 7 bases outside the gene matches. CDR3 length: 16 amino acids. This chain's CDR3 is CATSNGQGLANTEAFF. The CDR3 region has the DNA TGTGCCACCAGCAATGGACAGGGGCTAGCGAACACTGAAGCTTTCTTT.

This chain joins TRBV5-1 and TRBJ2-5; D is undetermined. The CDR3 loop spans 14 amino acids. CDR1 and CDR2 (germline): SGHRS, YFSETQ. The ends were cut back, 4 bases at V and 5 bases at J, with 15 bases in the middle. The CDR3 here is CASSKEMVRETQYF. In nucleotides, the CDR3 is TGCGCCAGCAGCAAAGAGATGGTGAGGGAGACCCAGTACTTC.

The J gene is TRBJ2-2, the V gene TRBV11-2; D is possibly TRBD1 (6 bases). The germline V gene has CDR1 SGHAT and CDR2 FQNNGV. The CDR3 runs 15 residues. V was clipped by 1 base and J by 3 bases, with 9 bases between them. CDR3 sequence reads: CASSLGQGHTGELFF. In DNA form, the CDR3 reads TGTGCCAGCAGCTTAGGTCAGGGGCACACCGGGGAGCTGTTTTTT.

The rearrangement links TRBV19 to TRBJ1-5; D uncertain. V lost 3 bases to trimming and J lost 6 bases, with 9 bases between them. The CDR3 contains 13 residues. Germline CDR1 is LNHDA and CDR2 is SQIVND (reference sequence). CDR3 protein: CASSIALGQPQHF. The CDR3, as DNA: TGTGCCAGTAGTATTGCGCTCGGTCAGCCCCAGCATTTT.